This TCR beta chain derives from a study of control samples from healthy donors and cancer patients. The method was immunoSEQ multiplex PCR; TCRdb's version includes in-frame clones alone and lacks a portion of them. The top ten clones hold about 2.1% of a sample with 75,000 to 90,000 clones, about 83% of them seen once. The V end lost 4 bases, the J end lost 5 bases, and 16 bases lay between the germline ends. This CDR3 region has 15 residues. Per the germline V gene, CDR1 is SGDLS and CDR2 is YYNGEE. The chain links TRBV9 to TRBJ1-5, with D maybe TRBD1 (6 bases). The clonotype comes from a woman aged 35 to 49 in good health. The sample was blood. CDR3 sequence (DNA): TGTGCCAGCAGCTTAGCAGGGGATCCCCATCAGCCCCAGCATTTT. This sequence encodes CASSLAGDPHQPQHF.